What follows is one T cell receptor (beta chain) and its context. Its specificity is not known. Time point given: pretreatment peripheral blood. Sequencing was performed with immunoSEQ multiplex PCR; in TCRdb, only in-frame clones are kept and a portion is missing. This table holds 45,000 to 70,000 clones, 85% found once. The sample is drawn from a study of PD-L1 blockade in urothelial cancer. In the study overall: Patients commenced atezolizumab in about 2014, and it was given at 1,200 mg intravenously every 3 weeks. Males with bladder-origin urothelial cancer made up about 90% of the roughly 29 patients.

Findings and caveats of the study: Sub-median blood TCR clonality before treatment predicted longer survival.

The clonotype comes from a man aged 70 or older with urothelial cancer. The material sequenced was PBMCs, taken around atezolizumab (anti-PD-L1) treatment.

For the CDR3, the DNA is TGTGCCAGTAGTACCGAATCCGACAGGGGGCGGAACACTGAAGCTTTCTTT. Its translation is CASSTESDRGRNTEAFF. This chain connects TRBV19 to TRBJ1-1; 10 bases line up with TRBD1. This CDR3 is 17 amino acids long. J lost 1 base, V lost 4 bases, and 9 bases had no gene match. The V gene's germline CDR1 is LNHDA and CDR2 SQIVND (reference sequence).